Given below is one TCR beta chain in context. Its specific antigen is unknown. No per-base quality is available; no much larger clone lies one base away. CDR1 and CDR2 (SGHTA, FQGNSA) derive from the germline V gene. From the cysteine through the phenylalanine, the CDR3 covers 17 amino acids. The CDR3 DNA has 51 bases and is translated from base 1. Unmatched junction bases come to 12, with V trimmed by 0 bases and J by 7 bases. This sample was taken from a study of beta chain features in type 1 diabetes (dated by TCRdb to 2017 to 2018). A note on the overall study: Mean age, gender distribution, total cell number and subset yield did not differ between patients and healthy donors. A total of roughly 100,000,000 sorted cells were examined across all samples, and the number of cells per subset was strongly correlated with RNA yield. The study compared TCRB repertoires of sorted circulating CD4+ T cell subsets between recently diagnosed type 1 diabetes patients and matched healthy donors. Regulatory and stem cell-like memory subsets were obtained from only 8 patients and roughly 8 healthy donors, while naive and central memory subsets were obtained from all 30 or so donors.

All of the isolated RNA was reverse transcribed with the High Capacity cDNA Reverse Transcription Kit, so expressed TCRB transcripts were sequenced. Deep immunoSEQ sequencing was performed on naive, central memory and regulatory T cell samples, with an average of roughly 3.6 million total reads per sample. After sorted cells were lysed in RLT buffer, RNA was extracted with DNase-treated RNeasy Micro or Mini kits, with the choice depending on cell number. Each cell subset was processed on its own to prevent cross-contamination, while patient and healthy donor samples were processed together. The immunoSEQ multiplex PCR was used to amplify TCRB sequences from cDNA, generating 87-bp fragments that spanned the CDR3 region. The amplicons were sequenced using the Illumina HiSeq platform. The paper's data handling went like this. PCR bias was corrected computationally using synthetic template baselines, and reads within Hamming distance 2 were collapsed, with unmergeable singletons discarded. Reads were aligned to IMGT to assign V, D and J genes, CDR3 length, and insertions or deletions at six rearrangement sites. Clonotype counts were normalized to sorted cell number within each subset before computing true diversity and Gini coefficients with the tcR R package. The overlap coefficient, calculated on TCRB nucleotide sequences, was used to quantify repertoire sharing. Out-of-frame TCRB sequences from naive cells were analyzed to stand in for the pre-selection repertoire. TCRdb took over this immuneACCESS table, retaining in-frame rearrangements with V and J assigned. Such tables are incomplete; in checked studies, under half of the missing clones stem from an unresolved V gene, and the remainder is unexplained. V, J and clone size reflect that table, while D and trimming were determined from the DNA. The sample profile shows 200,000 to 250,000 clones; roughly 70% of them were found once. Together, the top ten hold about 0.05% of the sample.

General study outcomes and caveats: A moderate but significant shortening of TCRB CDR3 length was observed in type 1 diabetes patients in all four CD4+ subsets. Fewer insertions and more nucleotide deletions at VDJ recombination sites were observed in patients with type 1 diabetes, implying thymic rearrangement abnormalities. Naive, central memory and regulatory TCRB repertoires appeared to be more similar among patients than among healthy donors. PCR might favor shorter templates, but patient and control samples were amplified and corrected together, so any skew would affect both groups equally. Because small numbers of individuals were included in the HLA sub-analyses, any influence of HLA type on TCRB rearrangement was left unresolved. Because cDNA rather than genomic DNA was sequenced, highly expressing activated cells could have been over-represented, although no difference in activation and CD3 levels was found between groups.

Each donor gave one peripheral blood draw, about 100 mL on average, collected into heparinised tubes. A BD FACSAria II was used to sort naive, central memory, regulatory and stem cell-like memory CD4+ T cells with a panel that included CD45RO, CCR7, CD25, CD127, CD95 and CD27. A purity above 98% was achieved for all sorted populations. PBMCs were isolated immediately by Lymphoprep density gradient centrifugation and stained directly without culture. To minimize batch effects, samples were stained and sorted in pairs, one healthy donor with one patient per experiment. The sequence derives from a man aged 30-40 years in good health. Input material: naive CD4+ T cells from blood. The cell subset or site label for this specimen denotes: true naive CD4+ T cells. The rearranged chain carries TRBV7-2 and TRBJ2-7; 10 middle bases align to TRBD2. The CDR3 is CASSLALPSGRLGEQYF. The DNA is TGTGCCAGCAGCTTAGCGCTTCCTAGCGGGAGACTTGGAGAGCAGTACTTC.